These 31 T cell receptor beta chains share one sample of origin, sequenced in a study of T cells expressing NK-cell markers. TCRdb reprocessed the 5' RACE reads and keeps a single row for each CDR3 protein, giving no DNA. The sample totals 150,000 to 200,000 distinct CDR3 sequences. Sequencing was carried out using blood T cells: a sorted CD56 or NKG2C T cell subset, CD4+ or CD8+ T cells, or bulk PBMC T cells (not recorded which). Every receptor here comes from a man aged 18-75 years in good health.

This clonotype is called medium-sized based on its frequency. The chain joins TRBV27 to TRBJ1-2. CDR1 is MNHEY and CDR2 is SMNVEV in the germline V gene (reference sequence). This CDR3 has 13 amino acids. CDR3 sequence reads: CASSLSMSNGYTF.

The V gene is TRBV4-1, the J gene TRBJ2-1. The CDR3 spans 14 residues. Per germline, CDR1 MGHRA and CDR2 YSYEKL. CDR3 region: CASSQTSSYNEQFF.

This chain links TRBV4-2 with TRBJ2-3; absent DNA, TCRdb's TRBD2 call cannot be checked. CDR3 length: 19 residues. CDR1 is LGHNA and CDR2 is YNFKEQ in the germline V gene. The CDR3 sequence: CASSGYGTSGGGRGDTQYF.

The rearrangement links TRBV24-1 to TRBJ2-1; TCRdb's D gene call, TRBD1, goes unchecked for lack of DNA. The CDR3 runs to 16 residues. The germline V gene has CDR1 KGHDR and CDR2 SFDVKD. This CDR3 is CATSDLQGPGQGEQFF.

J is TRBJ2-7 and V is TRBV5-4; TCRdb's D call, TRBD1, is unchecked because there is no DNA. This CDR3 contains 16 residues. CDR1 and CDR2 (germline): SGHNT, YYREEE (reference sequence). CDR3 in amino acids: CASSKSGTGLTYEQYF. Full variable domain (outside the CDR3, taken from reference TRBV5-4 and TRBJ2-7): ETGVTQSPTHLIKTRGQQVTLRCSSQSGHNTVSWYQQALGQGPQFIFQYYREEENGRGNFPPRFSGLQFPNYSSELNVNALELDDSALYLCASSKSGTGLTYEQYFGPGTRLTVT.

The chain has TRBV9 and TRBJ2-3; TCRdb picks TRBD2, but there is no DNA to check that call. CDR1 is SGDLS and CDR2 is YYNGEE in the germline V gene. There are 17 residues in the CDR3. The CDR3 protein is CASSASGRRGGTDTQYF.

The chain uses TRBV6-1 and TRBJ2-7. CDR1 MNHNS and CDR2 SASEGT come from the germline V gene. The CDR3 extends over 17 amino acids. The CDR3 protein is CASSEWRFTLAGYEQYF.

The chain employs TRBV21-1 and TRBJ1-5. TRBV21-1 is recorded as a pseudogene. CDR3 length: 16 residues. This CDR3 is CASSKVRPAGNQPQHF.

The chain carries TRBV5-6 and TRBJ2-7. Germline V gene lookup returns CDR1 SGHDT and CDR2 YYEEEE. The CDR3 runs 12 residues. The CDR3 spells CASSEPSGEQYF.

This rearrangement joins TRBV2 to TRBJ1-6; TCRdb picks TRBD1, but there is no DNA to check that call. This CDR3 region has 15 residues. Germline CDR1 SNHLY, CDR2 FYNNEI. The CDR3 spells CASSEARGSYSPLHF.

The chain joins TRBV9 to TRBJ2-1; TCRdb reports TRBD2, a call that lacks DNA to check it against. CDR3 size: 16 residues. Germline lookup yields CDR1 SGDLS and CDR2 YYNGEE. The CDR3 here is CASSDRPGLASYEQFF.

The V and J genes are TRBV6-1 and TRBJ1-5. The CDR3 contains 15 residues. Germline lookup yields CDR1 MNHNS and CDR2 SASEGT. The CDR3 is CASSEEAGSNQPQHF.

This chain uses TRBV28 with TRBJ2-7; TCRdb indicates TRBD1, and absent DNA this call remains unverified. There are 14 residues in the CDR3. CDR1 is MDHEN, CDR2 SYDVKM, per germline. This CDR3 reads CASSAAGTGDEQYF.

This chain uses TRBV27 with TRBJ2-7; without DNA, the TCRdb call of TRBD2 cannot be checked. Germline V gene lookup returns CDR1 MNHEY and CDR2 SMNVEV (reference sequence). This CDR3 comprises 14 residues. CDR3 in amino acids: CASTMLGQGHEQYF.

V is TRBV27 and J is TRBJ1-4. Germline V lookup: CDR1 MNHEY, CDR2 SMNVEV (reference sequence). The CDR3 is 12 residues long. This CDR3 reads CASSSWNEKLFF. Full variable domain (rest looked up from reference TRBV27 and TRBJ1-4): EAQVTQNPRYLITVTGKKLTVTCSQNMNHEYMSWYRQDPGLGLRQIYYSMNVEVTDKGDVPEGYKVSRKEKRNFPLILESPSPNQTSLYFCASSSWNEKLFFGSGTQLSVL.

The rearrangement joins TRBV6-5 to TRBJ1-6. Germline CDR1 is MNHEY and CDR2 is SVGAGI. The CDR3 has 16 amino acids. The CDR3 sequence: CASSSEWLAYNSPLHF.

The chain has TRBV7-8 and TRBJ2-3. The length of the CDR3 is 14 residues. CDR1 is SGHVS and CDR2 is FQNEAQ in the germline V gene. CDR3 in amino acids: CASSFVGSTDTQYF.

CDR3 in amino acids: CASSYPRGPSSYEQYF. V and J are TRBV6-5 and TRBJ2-7; TCRdb proposes TRBD2, but this gene call is untestable without DNA. Germline V gene lookup returns CDR1 MNHEY and CDR2 SVGAGI. The CDR3 length is 16 residues.

The chain uses TRBV5-5 and TRBJ2-1; with no DNA, the TCRdb D assignment of TRBD2 cannot be verified. This CDR3 comprises 14 residues. Germline lookup yields CDR1 SGHKS and CDR2 YYEKEE (reference sequence). The CDR3 loop is CASSPAGGGNEQFF.

CDR3 residues: CASRDRHTEAFF. The rearrangement joins TRBV7-9 to TRBJ1-1. Germline lookup yields CDR1 SEHNR and CDR2 FQNEAQ (reference sequence). The CDR3 covers 12 residues.

J is TRBJ2-2 and V is TRBV7-8; no DNA is available, so the TRBD1 call from TCRdb remains unchecked. From germline, CDR1 is SGHVS and CDR2 FQNEAQ. This CDR3 region has 16 residues. CDR3 in amino acids: CASSPPGTGEPGELFF.

This rearrangement joins TRBV10-3 to TRBJ2-1. Germline CDR1 is ENHRY and CDR2 is SYGVKD. The CDR3 has 14 amino acids. CDR3 sequence reads: CAIKVGGEYNEQFF.

The chain carries TRBV5-1 and TRBJ1-4; no DNA is available, so the TRBD1 call from TCRdb remains unchecked. Germline loops: CDR1 SGHRS, CDR2 YFSETQ. The CDR3 totals 13 residues. This chain's CDR3 is CASSWTGDEKLFF.

The chain combines TRBV5-1 with TRBJ1-1; TCRdb outputs TRBD1, but without DNA this stays unchecked. The CDR3 is 13 residues long. Germline V gene lookup returns CDR1 SGHRS and CDR2 YFSETQ. CDR3 protein: CASRGTGFTEAFF.

This rearrangement joins TRBV20-1 to TRBJ2-7; the TCRdb D gene call, TRBD1, has no DNA to confirm it. Germline loops: CDR1 DFQATT, CDR2 SNEGSKA (reference sequence). The CDR3 has 11 residues. The CDR3 reads CRRGTAHEQYF.

This chain uses TRBV29-1 with TRBJ2-7; absent DNA, TCRdb's TRBD1 call cannot be checked. This CDR3 is 17 amino acids long. The germline gives CDR1 SQVTM, CDR2 ANQGSEA. The CDR3 here is CSVEGQGWGSVLGEQYF.

The rearrangement joins TRBV9 to TRBJ2-5; TCRdb indicates TRBD2, and absent DNA this call remains unverified. The CDR3 sequence is 14 residues long. Germline V gene sequence: CDR1 SGDLS, CDR2 YYNGEE. The CDR3 spells CASVGTSRGETQYF.

J is TRBJ2-7 and V is TRBV7-9; TCRdb's D call, TRBD1, is unchecked because there is no DNA. The germline V gene has CDR1 SEHNR and CDR2 FQNEAQ (reference sequence). The CDR3 runs 15 residues. The CDR3 here is CASSPRQGSRYEQYF.

CDR3 residues: CASSLGTGTEQYF. This chain uses TRBV5-1 with TRBJ2-7; checking the TCRdb D call of TRBD1 is not possible without DNA. This CDR3 has 13 residues. Per germline, CDR1 SGHRS and CDR2 YFSETQ.

This chain connects TRBV4-2 to TRBJ2-1; TCRdb proposes TRBD1, but this gene call is untestable without DNA. CDR1 is LGHNA, CDR2 YNFKEQ, per germline. The CDR3 extends over 15 amino acids. The CDR3 sequence: CASSQDPRADNEQFF.

The chain is built from TRBV12-3 or TRBV12-4 and TRBJ1-2; TCRdb indicates TRBD1, and absent DNA this call remains unverified. The CDR3 runs 16 residues. The CDR3 spells CASGPAPGQVNYGYTF.